The TCR beta chain under discussion was sequenced for a study of T cell responses to AZD1222 COVID-19 vaccine. On the study more broadly: Both about-4-week and about-12-week second-dose recipients were combined.

In regard to this clone: The antigen is not known.

Study outcomes and limitations: Repertoire samples came only from after the peak T cell response.

This CDR3 region has 16 residues. Germline V gene sequence: CDR1 MNHNS, CDR2 SASEGT. V gave up 2 bases and J gave up 6 bases, with 19 bases separating them. Assay used: immunoSEQ multiplex PCR; TCRdb lists only in-frame clones, some missing. The data hold 84,000 or so clones, with roughly nine tenths observed a single time. V usage is TRBV6-1 and J usage is TRBJ1-2; D remains ambiguous. This receptor was identified in an adult in good health. Sequenced material: peripheral blood, taken on day 0 of AZD1222 vaccination. CDR3 DNA: TGTGCCAGCAGTGAAAAAGGTCCTCCGCCGCGAAATGGCTACACCTTC. Its translation: CASSEKGPPPRNGYTF.